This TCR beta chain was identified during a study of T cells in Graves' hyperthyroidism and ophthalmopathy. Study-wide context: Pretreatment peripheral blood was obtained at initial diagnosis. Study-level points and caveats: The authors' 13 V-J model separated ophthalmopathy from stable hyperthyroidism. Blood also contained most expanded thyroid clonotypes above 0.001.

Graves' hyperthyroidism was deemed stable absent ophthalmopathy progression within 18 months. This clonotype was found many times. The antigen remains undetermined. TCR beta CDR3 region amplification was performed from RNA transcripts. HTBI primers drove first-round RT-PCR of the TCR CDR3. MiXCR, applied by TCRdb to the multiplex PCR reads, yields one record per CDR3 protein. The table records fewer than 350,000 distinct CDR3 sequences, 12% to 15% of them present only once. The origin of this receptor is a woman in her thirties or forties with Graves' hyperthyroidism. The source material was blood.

The CDR3 is CATSDGGQPQHF. CDR3 coding DNA: TGTGCCACCAGTGATGGGGGTCAGCCCCAGCATTTT. The chain has TRBV24-1 and TRBJ1-5; D perhaps matches TRBD1 (5 bases). Per germline, CDR1 KGHDR and CDR2 SFDVKD. The CDR3 has 12 amino acids. The V end was cut by 3 bases, the J end by 6 bases, with 5 bases between.